The 29 T cell receptor beta chains below were found in one sample sequenced in a study of blood T cell repertoires in COVID-19. Generated by immunoSEQ multiplex PCR, the TCRdb table keeps only in-frame clones and is missing some. The repertoire holds 200,000 to 250,000 clones, with around 80% as singletons. Sequenced sample: PBMCs or T cells enriched from blood (not recorded which). Receptors originate from a man in his sixties who had recovered from COVID-19.

V gene TRBV7-9 combines with J gene TRBJ1-1; unclear D gene. The CDR3 sequence is 13 residues long. V lost 2 bases, J lost 8 bases, and 12 bases lay in between. Germline CDR1 reads SEHNR; CDR2 reads FQNEAQ (reference sequence). The CDR3 sequence is CASSLRQAEEAFF. CDR3 sequence (DNA): TGTGCCAGCAGCTTAAGGCAGGCAGAGGAAGCTTTCTTT.

This sequence joins TRBV5-1 and TRBJ2-1, with 9 bases identical to TRBD2. The CDR3 contains 16 residues. V shed 3 bases and J 6 bases; nucleotides not matched to a gene: 10. Germline V gene lookup returns CDR1 SGHRS and CDR2 YFSETQ. The CDR3 coding sequence is TGCGCCAGCAGCTCCGTTATAGCGGGGGCCCGCAATGAGCAGTTCTTC. It encodes CASSSVIAGARNEQFF.

The chain carries TRBV12-3 or TRBV12-4 and TRBJ1-2; 8 nucleotides line up with TRBD1. V was pared by 5 bases and J by 6 bases, with 5 bases of the junction left unmatched. The CDR3 is made up of 13 amino acids. The CDR3 sequence: CASSHQGAHGYTF. CDR3 DNA sequence: TGTGCCAGCAGTCACCAGGGGGCGCATGGCTACACCTTC.

This clone was seen a handful of times. The rearrangement links TRBV10-3 to TRBJ2-1, with unresolved D. Trimming removed 10 bases at V and 4 bases at J, with 14 bases between. CDR1 ENHRY and CDR2 SYGVKD come from the germline V gene. The CDR3 totals 13 residues. The chain's CDR3 is CATGVPSYNEQFF. DNA of the CDR3: TGTGCCACCGGAGTACCGTCATACAATGAGCAGTTCTTC.

The chain uses TRBV7-8 and TRBJ1-5; D may be TRBD1 (6 bases). Trimming pared 5 bases from V and 3 bases from J, leaving 17 bases between. There are 16 residues in the CDR3. Germline V lookup: CDR1 SGHVS, CDR2 FQNEAQ. CDR3 DNA: TGTGCCAGCAGCACCACAGCTAGGACAGTCAATCAGCCCCAGCATTTT. The encoded protein is CASSTTARTVNQPQHF. The full variable domain, rest sourced from reference TRBV7-8 and TRBJ1-5, is GAGVSQSPRYKVAKRGQDVALRCDPISGHVSLFWYQQALGQGPEFLTYFQNEAQLDKSGLPSDRFFAERPEGSVSTLKIQRTQQEDSAVYLCASSTTARTVNQPQHFGDGTRLSIL.

This chain joins TRBV29-1 and TRBJ2-5; 8 positions match TRBD2. Per the germline V gene, CDR1 is SQVTM and CDR2 is ANQGSEA. CDR3 length: 14 amino acids. The ends lost 6 bases at V and 6 bases at J; junction bases unmatched: 12. CDR3 bases: TGCAGCGTGGCCCTTCGGGGGGGCAGGCAGACCCAGTACTTC. Protein: CSVALRGGRQTQYF.

The V gene is TRBV5-1, the J gene TRBJ2-5, with D uncertain. The ends were cut back, 0 bases at V and 3 bases at J, with 12 bases in the middle. Germline V gene sequence: CDR1 SGHRS, CDR2 YFSETQ. This CDR3 region has 15 residues. CDR3 sequence reads: CASSLAASSEETQYF. The CDR3 region has the DNA TGCGCCAGCAGCTTGGCGGCAAGCAGCGAAGAGACCCAGTACTTC.

The chain couples TRBV11-2 to TRBJ2-4; TRBD1 matches at 7 bases. Unmatched junction bases numbered 11, after V lost 5 bases and J lost 1 base. Germline CDR1 and CDR2: SGHAT and FQNNGV. The CDR3 has 17 amino acids. CDR3 DNA sequence: TGTGCCAGCAGCACCTGGACAGGCGCCGTTGCCAAAAACATTCAGTACTTC. Its protein is CASSTWTGAVAKNIQYF.

This clone was seen only once. This rearrangement joins TRBV3-1 (or the pseudogene TRBV3-2) to TRBJ1-4; 7 nucleotides line up with TRBD1. This CDR3 is 16 amino acids long. Germline CDR1 is LGHDT and CDR2 is YNNKEL (reference sequence). V gave up 1 base and J gave up 4 bases; unmatched junction bases: 6. CDR3 loop: CASSQARDSLNEKLFF. DNA of the CDR3: TGTGCCAGCAGCCAAGCAAGGGACAGCCTTAATGAAAAACTGTTTTTT.

The chain combines TRBV9 with TRBJ2-2; 7 positions match TRBD2. Germline V gene data show CDR1 as SGDLS and CDR2 as YYNGEE. The CDR3 extends over 16 amino acids. The J segment lost 1 base and the V segment lost 0 bases, leaving 3 bases of the junction unmatched. In DNA, the CDR3 is TGTGCCAGCAGCGTAGCTTCTAGCGGGAACACCGGGGAGCTGTTTTTT. This encodes CASSVASSGNTGELFF.

This clone was seen a few times. V usage is TRBV7-2 and J usage is TRBJ1-1; D ambiguous. V lost 5 bases to trimming and J lost 0 bases, with 7 bases between them. Germline V lookup: CDR1 SGHTA, CDR2 FQGNSA. The CDR3 sequence is 13 residues long. This CDR3 is CASSLYMNTEAFF. CDR3 coding DNA: TGTGCCAGCAGCCTTTACATGAACACTGAAGCTTTCTTT.

The CDR3 DNA reads TGTGCCAGCAGCCCCAGGACAGGGAATAGCGGTGAGCAGTTCTTC. Translating it yields CASSPRTGNSGEQFF. J is TRBJ2-1 and V is TRBV9; TRBD1 aligns across 8 bases. Unmatched junction bases numbered 12, after V lost 4 bases and J lost 9 bases. Germline CDR1 reads SGDLS; CDR2 reads YYNGEE. There are 15 residues in the CDR3.

This clone showed up just once. V gene TRBV11-2 combines with J gene TRBJ1-1; 8 bases map to TRBD1. J lost 4 bases, V lost 6 bases, and 7 bases had no gene match. The length of the CDR3 is 14 residues. CDR1 is SGHAT and CDR2 is FQNNGV in the germline V gene. The CDR3 sequence: CASRSRGLSTEAFF. CDR3 DNA sequence: TGTGCCAGCAGATCCAGGGGGCTTAGCACTGAAGCTTTCTTT.

The V call is TRBV30, the J call TRBJ2-3, with D unresolved. The V end was cut by 5 bases, the J end by 2 bases, with 11 bases between. Germline CDR1 reads GTSNPN; CDR2 reads SVGIG (reference sequence). This CDR3 is 13 amino acids long. The CDR3, as DNA: TGTGCCTGGGTCAGGCGCAACACAGATACGCAGTATTTT. It encodes CAWVRRNTDTQYF.

This clone was detected a few times. The chain is built from TRBV6-2 or TRBV6-3 and TRBJ1-5; D may be TRBD1 (6 bases). The CDR3 covers 15 residues. The germline V gene has CDR1 MNHEY and CDR2 SVGEGT. Deletions cut 0 bases from V and 2 bases from J, with 8 bases between. CDR3 bases: TGTGCCAGCAGTTACTCGAGACAGGGCAATCAGCCCCAGCATTTT. As protein: CASSYSRQGNQPQHF.

Concerning this clone: Germline is not matched at one junction end, which may reflect a read error. The chain has TRBV5-4 and TRBJ1-5, with 10 nucleotides matching TRBD1. Germline loops: CDR1 SGHNT, CDR2 YYREEE (reference sequence). The CDR3 runs to 16 residues. CDR3 in DNA: TGTGCCAGCAGTTTGGGGGGGACAGGGGCCAATCAGCCCCAGCATTTT. It is translated as CASSLGGTGANQPQHF. Full variable domain (rest looked up from reference TRBV5-4 and TRBJ1-5): ETGVTQSPTHLIKTRGQQVTLRCSSQSGHNTVSWYQQALGQGPQFIFQYYREEENGRGNFPPRFSGLQFPNYSSELNVNALELDDSALYLCASSLGGTGANQPQHFGDGTRLSIL.

The chain links TRBV2 to TRBJ2-2; TRBD1 is a possible D gene (5 bases). The CDR3 spans 15 residues. V was trimmed by 2 bases and J by 4 bases, leaving 11 bases between them. The germline gives CDR1 SNHLY, CDR2 FYNNEI. As DNA, the CDR3 is TGTGCCAGCAGTGAATTTGTGACAGTCACCGGGGAGCTGTTTTTT. This sequence encodes CASSEFVTVTGELFF.

The genes are TRBV7-6 and TRBJ2-5; 7 bases are a match to TRBD2. CDR1 and CDR2 (germline): SGHVS, FNYEAQ. The V gene end was trimmed by 1 base and the J gene end by 1 base; junction bases not matched to a gene: 6. The CDR3 has 16 residues. CDR3 region: CASSLDHGGTQETQYF. CDR3 DNA sequence: TGTGCCAGCAGCTTAGACCACGGGGGGACCCAAGAGACCCAGTACTTC.

This sequence joins TRBV7-3 and TRBJ1-1; TRBD1 is a possible D gene (5 bases). This CDR3 has 14 residues. CDR1 SGHTA and CDR2 FQGTGA come from the germline V gene. V was clipped by 0 bases and J by 4 bases, with 9 bases between them. The CDR3 here is CASSLTGGVTEAFF. CDR3 sequence (DNA): TGTGCCAGCAGCTTAACCGGGGGGGTCACTGAAGCTTTCTTT.

This clone occurred once. J is TRBJ1-1 and V is TRBV5-1; TRBD1 aligns across 11 bases. Germline V gene sequence: CDR1 SGHRS, CDR2 YFSETQ. The CDR3 contains 16 residues. Trimming took 2 bases from V and 4 from J; bases not matched to a gene: 7. CDR3 sequence (DNA): TGCGCCAGCAGCTTCTGGACAGGGGGCTTGGGCACTGAAGCTTTCTTT. This encodes CASSFWTGGLGTEAFF.

The rearrangement uses TRBV7-8 and TRBJ2-3, with no clear D. The CDR3 has 13 amino acids. Germline V gene sequence: CDR1 SGHVS, CDR2 FQNEAQ. Deletions cut 1 base from V and 3 bases from J, with 5 bases between. CDR3 coding DNA: TGTGCCAGCAGCTTAGAGAGGACAGATACGCAGTATTTT. Protein sequence: CASSLERTDTQYF. The full variable domain, completed using reference TRBV7-8 and TRBJ2-3, is GAGVSQSPRYKVAKRGQDVALRCDPISGHVSLFWYQQALGQGPEFLTYFQNEAQLDKSGLPSDRFFAERPEGSVSTLKIQRTQQEDSAVYLCASSLERTDTQYFGPGTRLTVL.

A note on this clone: Other DNA sequences in the same sample also yield this CDR3. The CDR3 DNA reads as TGTGCCAGCTCTCCGACTAGCGGAAGCACAGATACGCAGTATTTT. It translates to CASSPTSGSTDTQYF. V is TRBV18 and J is TRBJ2-3, with 9 bases aligning to TRBD2. Germline assignment: CDR1 KGHSH and CDR2 LQKENI. CDR3 length: 15 residues. V shed 6 bases, J shed 0 bases, and the junction held 4 bases outside the gene matches.

This chain joins TRBV6-5 and TRBJ2-5, with D perhaps matching TRBD2 (5 bases). Between the trimmed V and J ends, which lost 7 bases and 1 base, there was a span of 13 bases. There are 14 residues in the CDR3. Germline V gives CDR1 MNHEY, CDR2 SVGAGI. The CDR3 is CASTDGLTQETQYF. DNA for the CDR3: TGTGCCAGCACCGACGGACTGACCCAAGAGACCCAGTACTTC.

This clone was recorded once. This CDR3 is CASGLGYFQDTGELFF. The CDR3 DNA sequence: TGCGCCAGCGGACTTGGATACTTTCAGGACACCGGGGAGCTGTTTTTT. The J gene is TRBJ2-2, the V gene TRBV5-1; TRBD2 is a possible D gene (5 bases). Trimming pared 7 bases from V and 3 bases from J, leaving 19 bases between. The germline CDR1 and CDR2 sequences are SGHRS and YFSETQ. The CDR3 covers 16 residues.

V is TRBV11-2 and J is TRBJ2-7, with a possible D match to TRBD1 (6 bases). This CDR3 has 13 amino acids. Trimming shortened V by 9 bases and J by 2 bases, and 14 bases separated the two germline ends. The germline V gene has CDR1 SGHAT and CDR2 FQNNGV. CDR3 nucleotides: TGTGCCAGTGCCGGCCAGGGGCCCTACGAGCAGTACTTC. This sequence encodes CASAGQGPYEQYF.

This chain uses TRBV18 with TRBJ1-5; TRBD1 might be the D (5 bases). The CDR3 extends over 14 amino acids. The ends were cut back, 6 bases at V and 7 bases at J, with 16 bases in the middle. Per the germline V gene, CDR1 is KGHSH and CDR2 is LQKENI. CDR3 sequence: CASSPGGGEQPQHF. The CDR3 coding sequence is TGTGCCAGCTCCCCCGGGGGGGGAGAGCAGCCCCAGCATTTT.

V gene TRBV30 combines with J gene TRBJ1-4, with no clear D. From germline, CDR1 is GTSNPN and CDR2 SVGIG (reference sequence). The CDR3 is 13 amino acids. Trimming cost V 1 base and J 8 bases, with 11 bases left between them. In DNA form, the CDR3 reads TGTGCCTGGAGTGGGAGGTTATGGGAAAAACTGTTTTTT. Its translation is CAWSGRLWEKLFF. Full variable domain (rest looked up from reference TRBV30 and TRBJ1-4): SQTIHQWPATLVQPVGSPLSLECTVEGTSNPNLYWYRQAAGRGLQLLFYSVGIGQISSEVPQNLSASRPQDRQFILSSKKLLLSDSGFYLCAWSGRLWEKLFFGSGTQLSVL.

The CDR3 sequence is CSVEGSQGTEAFF. The CDR3 DNA reads TGCAGCGTTGAAGGGTCGCAGGGCACTGAAGCTTTCTTT. This chain uses TRBV29-1 with TRBJ1-1; perhaps TRBD1 as D (5 bases). V was clipped by 1 base and J by 4 bases, with 10 bases between them. Germline V gene data show CDR1 as SQVTM and CDR2 as ANQGSEA. This CDR3 has 13 amino acids. Filled out from reference TRBV29-1 and TRBJ1-1, the complete variable domain reads SAVISQKPSRDICQRGTSLTIQCQVDSQVTMMFWYRQQPGQSLTLIATANQGSEATYESGFVIDKFPISRPNLTFSTLTVSNMSPEDSSIYLCSVEGSQGTEAFFGQGTRLTVV.

The chain recombines TRBV5-6 with TRBJ2-7; 7 bases line up with TRBD1. Per the germline V gene, CDR1 is SGHDT and CDR2 is YYEEEE. The V and J ends lost 2 bases and 2 bases, in that order; junction bases with no gene match: 7. The length of the CDR3 is 15 residues. The CDR3 loop reads CASSFLTGTTYEQYF. The DNA for the CDR3 is TGTGCCAGCAGCTTCCTGACAGGGACCACCTACGAGCAGTACTTC.